Only one count was recorded for the clone carrying this T cell receptor beta chain. This specimen comes from a study of blood T cell repertoires in COVID-19. Study as a whole: Specimens from acute and convalescent COVID-19 originated in the United States, Italy and Spain. PBMCs, B-cell-depleted T cells, or T cells provided the cDNA or gDNA that made up the material.

The table came from immunoSEQ multiplex PCR; TCRdb's copy has only in-frame clones and leaves some out. The sample holds over 150,000 clones, approximately 84% seen once. The CDR3 spans 15 residues. V lost 5 bases, J lost 2 bases, and 6 bases stayed unmatched. In germline, CDR1 is MDHEN, CDR2 SYDVKM. This sequence joins TRBV28 and TRBJ2-3; TRBD1 matches at 8 bases. The sequencing sample was made of peripheral blood. The source is a woman older than 75 with COVID-19, enrolled during active disease. CDR3 sequence reads: CASSRPGQVTDTQYF. The CDR3 DNA sequence: TGTGCCAGCAGTCGACCGGGACAGGTCACAGATACGCAGTATTTT.